A selection of T cell receptor beta chains follows, all from one sample in a study of cytomegalovirus exposure and HLA in healthy donors. The table came from immunoSEQ multiplex PCR; TCRdb's copy has only in-frame clones and leaves some out. Counted here are around 190,000 clones, roughly three quarters occurring once; the ten biggest clones make up 1.5% to 2%. The sample was PBMCs. The receptors come from a woman aged 50 to 60 in good health and CMV-seronegative. Each CDR3 is given with its conserved first and last residue. The order of the fields is clone size, V gene, D gene, J gene, CDR3 protein, CDR3 DNA. A D gene is named only where the DNA matches it firmly. The size field is filled for only some rows; it gives once, few, many or a size class.

-	TRBV5-6	-	TRBJ1-6	CASTRGLLPRDSPLHF	TGTGCCAGCACCCGGGGGTTGTTACCACGGGATTCACCCCTCCACTTT
few	TRBV5-4	-	TRBJ1-1	CASSYQTRVNTEAFF	TGTGCCAGCAGCTATCAGACCAGGGTCAACACTGAAGCTTTCTTT
-	TRBV9	-	TRBJ2-3	CASSPPRGADTQYF	TGTGCCAGCAGCCCACCCAGGGGGGCAGATACGCAGTATTTT
-	TRBV29-1	-	TRBJ2-4	CSVMGDWRNIQYF	TGCAGCGTAATGGGGGACTGGAGGAACATTCAGTACTTC
-	TRBV9	TRBD1	TRBJ1-1	CASSVATGATEAFF	TGTGCCAGCAGCGTAGCGACAGGGGCAACTGAAGCTTTCTTT
-	TRBV6-5	-	TRBJ2-2	CASSLLPRGSGELFF	TGTGCCAGCAGTCTCCTTCCTAGGGGATCCGGGGAGCTGTTTTTT
-	TRBV6-1	TRBD1	TRBJ1-5	CATSGRGHDQPQHF	TGTGCCACCTCGGGCAGGGGGCATGATCAGCCCCAGCATTTT
-	TRBV15	TRBD1	TRBJ1-1	CATSTSGQGKRYTEAFF	TGTGCCACCAGCACCAGTGGACAGGGTAAGCGGTACACTGAAGCTTTCTTT
-	TRBV28	TRBD2	TRBJ2-7	CASSASGGTYEQYF	TGTGCCAGCAGTGCCAGCGGGGGCACCTACGAGCAGTACTTC
-	TRBV7-3	TRBD2	TRBJ2-1	CASSLRSSGGAHAHNEQFF	TGTGCCAGCAGCTTAAGATCCAGCGGGGGGGCCCATGCGCACAATGAGCAGTTCTTC
few	TRBV4-3	TRBD2	TRBJ2-1	CASSQDTSGYNEQFF	TGCGCCAGCAGCCAAGATACTAGCGGATACAATGAGCAGTTCTTC
-	TRBV7-9	-	TRBJ2-3	CASSLGAGSGTDTQYF	TGTGCCAGCAGCTTAGGAGCAGGGTCAGGGACAGATACGCAGTATTTT
-	TRBV5-8	TRBD1	TRBJ1-1	CASSSPGGTEAFF	TGTGCCAGCAGCTCCCCAGGGGGCACTGAAGCTTTCTTT
-	TRBV19	TRBD2	TRBJ2-5	CASSIPSGGSGETQYF	TGTGCCAGTAGTATTCCTAGCGGGGGGTCCGGGGAGACCCAGTACTTC
-	TRBV29-1	-	TRBJ1-1	CSAVQGRITEAFF	TGCAGCGCCGTACAGGGACGGATCACTGAAGCTTTCTTT
-	TRBV7-9	TRBD1	TRBJ1-2	CASSPGTGAYGYTF	TGTGCCAGCAGCCCTGGGACAGGGGCCTATGGCTACACCTTC
-	TRBV7-9	-	TRBJ1-2	CSSSLGARGYGYTF	TGTTCCAGCAGCTTAGGGGCCCGGGGCTATGGCTACACCTTC
-	TRBV7-2	-	TRBJ2-3	CASSFKLRDSSTDTQYF	TGTGCCAGCAGCTTTAAGCTGAGGGACTCCAGCACAGATACGCAGTATTTT
-	TRBV7-6	TRBD2	TRBJ2-6	CASSARTRAGTGANVLTF	TGTGCCAGCAGCGCTAGGACTAGGGCGGGAACTGGGGCCAACGTCCTGACTTTC